A selection of T cell receptor beta chains follows, all from one sample in a study of early T cells in non-severe SARS-CoV-2 infection. TCRdb itself ran the 5' RACE reads through MiXCR, one entry per CDR3 protein. The repertoire consists of around 50,000 distinct CDR3 sequences, with around 13% occurring once and the leading ten covering about 3%. The sample consisted of whole blood. These receptors all come from an adult who was a healthcare worker with PCR-confirmed SARS-CoV-2 infection or an uninfected control (not recorded which). CDR3s include the opening cysteine and the closing phenylalanine or tryptophan. The D gene is left open where the match is weak. For some rows the clone size is stated as once, few or many, or as a class when expanded; others skip it.

NA | TRBJ2-1 | TRBV7-9 | many | CASSPRGSGAISSYNEQFF | TGTGCCAGCAGCCCGCGAGGTAGCGGTGCAATTAGCTCCTACAATGAGCAGTTCTTC
NA | TRBJ2-7 | TRBV10-1 | many | CASSEDNRDRPSLRF | TGCGCCAGCAGTGAGGACAACCGAGACAGGCCTAGCCTCCGCTTC
TRBD1 | TRBJ2-1 | TRBV13 | few | CASSSRTGAYNEQFF | TGTGCCAGCAGCTCCCGGACAGGGGCCTACAATGAGCAGTTCTTC
NA | TRBJ2-5 | TRBV20-1 | NA | CSAAKGETQYF | TGCAGTGCGGCGAAGGGGGAGACCCAGTACTTC
TRBD1 | TRBJ2-1 | TRBV2 | NA | CASSGQGEQFF | TGTGCCAGCAGTGGACAGGGTGAGCAGTTCTTC
NA | TRBJ1-1 | TRBV29-1 | NA | CSVVVPGWMNTEAFF | TGCAGCGTTGTCGTTCCAGGATGGATGAACACTGAAGCTTTCTTT
NA | TRBJ1-1 | TRBV28 | NA | CVSVSRALSAFF | TGTGTCAGCGTAAGCAGGGCTCTCTCGGCTTTCTTT
NA | TRBJ2-1 | TRBV2 | few | CASSEQGVSYNEQFF | TGTGCCAGCAGTGAACAGGGAGTATCCTACAATGAGCAGTTCTTC
NA | TRBJ1-1 | TRBV30 | many | CAWSLLMNTEAFF | TGTGCCTGGAGTTTGCTGATGAACACTGAAGCTTTCTTT
TRBD1 | TRBJ1-3 | TRBV3-1 | few | CASSPGTVGNTIYF | TGTGCCAGCAGCCCTGGGACAGTTGGAAACACCATATATTTT
TRBD1 | TRBJ1-5 | TRBV19 | NA | CASSRQTGLNQPQLF | TGTGCCAGTAGTAGACAGACAGGGCTTAATCAGCCCCAGCTTTTT
TRBD1 | TRBJ2-7 | TRBV11-2 | few | CASSFRPGTGADSYEQYF | TGTGCCAGCAGCTTCCGTCCCGGGACAGGGGCCGACTCCTACGAGCAGTACTTC
TRBD1 | TRBJ1-2 | TRBV15 | NA | CATSRVSGTGGVYGYTF | TGTGCCACCAGCAGAGTCTCGGGCACAGGGGGCGTCTATGGCTACACCTTC
NA | TRBJ1-5 | TRBV29-1 | many | CSVVIQGSNQPQHF | TGCAGCGTTGTCATACAGGGAAGCAATCAGCCCCAGCATTTT
NA | TRBJ1-1 | TRBV15 | few | CATSRDHPGSEAFF | TGTGCCACCAGCAGAGATCACCCTGGGAGTGAAGCTTTCTTT
TRBD1 | TRBJ2-5 | TRBV5-1 | few | CASRQGGANIIETQYF | TGCGCCAGCAGACAAGGGGGCGCGAACATAATAGAGACCCAGTACTTC
TRBD2 | TRBJ2-5 | TRBV13 | few | CASSPSSGSEETQYF | TGTGCCAGCAGCCCTTCTAGCGGGAGCGAAGAGACCCAGTACTTC
NA | TRBJ2-1 | TRBV29-1 | many | CSARTTEQFF | TGCAGCGCCAGAACGACCGAGCAGTTCTTC
NA | TRBJ2-7 | TRBV27 | few | CASSFIGPAYEQYF | TGTGCCAGCAGTTTCATCGGCCCGGCCTACGAGCAGTACTTC
TRBD1 | TRBJ2-1 | TRBV6-4 | many | CASSDGQATMEQFF | TGTGCCAGCAGTGACGGACAGGCGACAATGGAGCAGTTCTTC
NA | TRBJ2-6 | TRBV10-3 | NA | CAISESIGRGSGANVLTF | TGTGCCATCAGTGAGTCGATAGGCAGGGGATCTGGGGCCAACGTCCTGACTTTC
TRBD2 | TRBJ2-1 | TRBV29-1 | NA | CSVSSGLGEQFF | TGCAGCGTTTCTAGCGGTCTGGGTGAGCAGTTCTTC
NA | TRBJ1-2 | TRBV6-2/TRBV6-3 | many | CASRRDVMGGYTF | TGTGCCAGCAGAAGGGACGTGATGGGTGGCTACACCTTC
TRBD2 | TRBJ2-7 | TRBV18 | few | CASSPPGLAGSYEQYF | TGTGCCAGCTCACCACCTGGTCTAGCGGGGTCCTACGAGCAGTACTTC
TRBD2 | TRBJ2-7 | TRBV3-1 | many | CASSPPWTSGRVYEQYF | TGTGCCAGCAGCCCGCCGTGGACTAGCGGGAGGGTCTACGAGCAGTACTTC